Below, 18 T cell receptor beta chains from the same sample are listed, as sequenced in a study of blood T cell repertoires in COVID-19. Sequenced by immunoSEQ multiplex PCR; TCRdb stores in-frame clones only, minus some. The table includes fewer than 300,000 clones, approximately 85% detected once. Sequenced: peripheral blood. These receptors were taken from a human donor with COVID-19, enrolled during active disease. The donor label of this sample is uncertain.

This clone showed up just a few times. This chain joins TRBV18 and TRBJ1-5, with D perhaps matching TRBD1 (5 bases). Trimming shortened V by 2 bases and J by 4 bases, and 6 bases separated the two germline ends. Germline V lookup: CDR1 KGHSH, CDR2 LQKENI. CDR3 size: 13 residues. The CDR3 DNA is TGTGCCAGCTCACCAGACAGTAATCAGCCCCAGCATTTT. Translation gives CASSPDSNQPQHF. The full variable domain, with the rest looked up from reference TRBV18 and TRBJ1-5, is NAGVMQNPRHLVRRRGQEARLRCSPMKGHSHVYWYRQLPEEGLKFMVYLQKENIIDESGMPKERFSAEFPKEGPSILRIQQVVRGDSAAYFCASSPDSNQPQHFGDGTRLSIL.

The rearrangement uses TRBV19 and TRBJ2-7; the D is unclear. Germline CDR1 LNHDA, CDR2 SQIVND (reference sequence). The CDR3 is made up of 14 amino acids. The V end lost 7 bases, the J end lost 4 bases, and 17 bases lay between the germline ends. CDR3 sequence (DNA): TGTGCCAGTACTGTTCTAGGAGCTAAGTACGAGCAGTACTTC. Amino acids: CASTVLGAKYEQYF.

The chain recombines TRBV21-1 with TRBJ1-2. TRBV21-1 is a recognized pseudogene. The CDR3 consists of 18 residues. The CDR3 coding sequence is TGTGCCAGCAGCAAAGGAGGGCTCCAGGCTAAGGACTCTTATGGCTACACCTTC. Protein product: CASSKGGLQAKDSYGYTF.

This clone appeared once. The genes are TRBV7-2 and TRBJ2-3, with TRBD2 as a possible D gene (6 bases). The ends were cut back, 5 bases at V and 2 bases at J, with 14 bases in the middle. Germline CDR1 SGHTA, CDR2 FQGNSA. The CDR3 length is 15 residues. CDR3: CASSRERLYTDTQYF. The CDR3 DNA reads TGTGCCAGCAGCCGGGAGAGACTTTACACAGATACGCAGTATTTT.

This clone is a singleton in its sample. This sample includes further DNA sequences coding for the same CDR3. The chain recombines TRBV6-2 or TRBV6-3 with TRBJ2-7, with D hard to call. The CDR3 loop spans 11 amino acids. Germline-derived CDR1 and CDR2 are MNHEY and SVGEGT. Trimming cost V 6 bases and J 4 bases, with 7 bases left between them. The DNA for the CDR3 is TGTGCCAGCAGCAACAGTTACGAGCAGTACTTC. It specifies CASSNSYEQYF.

J is TRBJ1-1 and V is TRBV10-3; D ambiguous. Per germline, CDR1 ENHRY and CDR2 SYGVKD. Trimming took off 6 bases at V and 3 bases at J, with 14 bases between the two ends. This CDR3 is built from 14 residues. In DNA form, the CDR3 reads TGTGCCATCAGCGCAGGTTACGGGGACACTGAAGCTTTCTTT. Amino acids: CAISAGYGDTEAFF.

This chain uses TRBV18 with TRBJ1-2; 8 positions agree with TRBD1. This CDR3 comprises 14 residues. Germline CDR1 is KGHSH and CDR2 is LQKENI. Trimming took 0 bases from V and 3 from J; bases not matched to a gene: 0. This chain's CDR3 is CASSPPQGDYGYTF. CDR3 in DNA: TGTGCCAGCTCACCACCACAGGGGGACTATGGCTACACCTTC. The variable domain in full, completed from reference TRBV18 and TRBJ1-2, reads NAGVMQNPRHLVRRRGQEARLRCSPMKGHSHVYWYRQLPEEGLKFMVYLQKENIIDESGMPKERFSAEFPKEGPSILRIQQVVRGDSAAYFCASSPPQGDYGYTFGSGTRLTVV.

The chain is built from TRBV25-1 and TRBJ2-5; no firm D call. The CDR3 spans 14 residues. The germline V gene has CDR1 MGHDK and CDR2 SYGVNS. V lost 6 bases and J 9 bases, leaving 20 bases between the germline ends. DNA of the CDR3: TGTGCCAGCAGAATTGGTATACGCGACTCCCCCCAGTACTTC. Its protein product is CASRIGIRDSPQYF.

This chain connects TRBV4-3 to TRBJ1-2; the D gene is possibly TRBD1 (5 bases). Germline V gene lookup returns CDR1 LGHNA and CDR2 YSLEER. V lost 0 bases and J lost 3, with 14 bases in between. CDR3 length: 16 residues. The CDR3: CASSQEGQGGDYGYTF. Written as DNA, the CDR3 is TGCGCCAGCAGCCAAGAAGGGCAGGGAGGAGACTATGGCTACACCTTC.

The chain employs TRBV28 and TRBJ2-3, with D perhaps matching TRBD1 (6 bases). Germline V gene lookup returns CDR1 MDHEN and CDR2 SYDVKM. Trimming removed 6 bases from V and 4 bases from J, with 14 bases in between. This CDR3 contains 14 residues. CDR3 DNA: TGTGCCAGCAGCATAAACAGGGTCGCAGATACGCAGTATTTT. This translates into CASSINRVADTQYF.

The rearrangement joins TRBV11-3 to TRBJ2-1, with 9 bases lining up with TRBD1. The CDR3 extends over 16 amino acids. The V segment lost 1 base and the J segment 4 bases; nucleotides outside the gene matches: 5. The germline V gene encodes CDR1 SGHNT and CDR2 YENEEA. CDR3 loop: CASSLGGQGGYNEQFF. CDR3 nucleotide sequence: TGTGCCAGCAGCTTAGGGGGACAGGGTGGTTACAATGAGCAGTTCTTC.

In DNA form, the CDR3 reads TGTGCCAGCAGTGACTCCGGGGTGGCGGTGAATACGCAGTATTTT. The encoded protein is CASSDSGVAVNTQYF. V usage is TRBV6-4 and J usage is TRBJ2-3, with D possibly TRBD2 on 5 matching bases. The CDR3 has 15 residues. V was shortened by 0 bases and J by 7 bases, with 14 bases between the two germline ends. From germline, CDR1 is MRHNA and CDR2 SNTAGT.

This chain uses TRBV27 with TRBJ1-2; D not resolved. The V and J ends lost 1 base and 3 bases respectively, with 6 bases between them. Per the germline V gene, CDR1 is MNHEY and CDR2 is SMNVEV (reference sequence). The CDR3 loop spans 13 amino acids. This CDR3 is CASSLYPDYGYTF. DNA for the CDR3: TGTGCCAGCAGTTTATATCCGGACTATGGCTACACCTTC.

The chain carries TRBV9 and TRBJ2-1; 13 bases fit TRBD2. The V and J ends lost 0 bases and 5 bases, in that order; junction bases with no gene match: 8. Germline values: CDR1 SGDLS, CDR2 YYNGEE. The CDR3 spans 18 residues. CDR3 in DNA: TGTGCCAGCAGCGTAGGCGGTGGGACTAGCGGGGCGGACAATGAGCAGTTCTTC. Translation gives CASSVGGGTSGADNEQFF.

The rearrangement uses TRBV2 and TRBJ2-5; 8 bases agree with TRBD1. Germline assignment: CDR1 SNHLY and CDR2 FYNNEI. This CDR3 is 14 amino acids long. J was trimmed by 1 base and V by 4 bases; bases with no gene match: 2. CDR3 nucleotides: TGTGCCAGCAGTGGGGACAGGCGCCAAGAGACCCAGTACTTC. This translates into CASSGDRRQETQYF.

This clone was picked up one time. CDR3 protein: CASSRGQVAEKLFF. The CDR3 nucleotides read TGTGCCAGTAGCCGGGGACAGGTTGCTGAAAAACTGTTTTTT. This chain links TRBV19 with TRBJ1-4; 8 bases map to TRBD1. V shed 6 bases, J shed 7 bases, and the junction held 7 bases outside the gene matches. The CDR3 is 14 amino acids. Germline V gene sequence: CDR1 LNHDA, CDR2 SQIVND (reference sequence).

This clone was observed once. The chain uses TRBV5-1 and TRBJ1-5; 8 nucleotides match TRBD1. The germline V gene encodes CDR1 SGHRS and CDR2 YFSETQ. The V segment lost 4 bases and the J segment 2 bases; nucleotides outside the gene matches: 2. This CDR3 has 14 residues. CDR3: CASSTQGGNQPQHF. CDR3 nucleotide sequence: TGCGCCAGCAGCACACAGGGGGGCAATCAGCCCCAGCATTTT.

The V and J genes are TRBV18 and TRBJ2-1; 11 nucleotides align to TRBD2. Germline values: CDR1 KGHSH, CDR2 LQKENI. The V and J ends lost 2 bases and 0 bases, in that order; junction bases with no gene match: 15. CDR3 size: 21 residues. CDR3 protein: CASSPRGVLAGDLGSYNEQFF. The CDR3 nucleotides read TGTGCCAGCTCACCAAGGGGGGTACTAGCGGGAGACCTTGGCTCCTACAATGAGCAGTTCTTC.